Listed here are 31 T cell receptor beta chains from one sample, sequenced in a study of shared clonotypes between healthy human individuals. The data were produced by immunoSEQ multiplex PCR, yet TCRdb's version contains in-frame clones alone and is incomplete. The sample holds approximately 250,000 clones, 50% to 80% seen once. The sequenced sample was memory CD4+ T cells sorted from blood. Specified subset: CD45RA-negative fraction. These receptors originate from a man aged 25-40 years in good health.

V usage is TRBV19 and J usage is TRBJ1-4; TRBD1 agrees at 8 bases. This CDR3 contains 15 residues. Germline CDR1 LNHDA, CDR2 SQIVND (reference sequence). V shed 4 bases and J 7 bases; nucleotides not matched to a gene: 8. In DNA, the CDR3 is TGTGCCAGTAGTAAGCAGGGGGCGCGGATTGAAAAACTGTTTTTT. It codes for CASSKQGARIEKLFF. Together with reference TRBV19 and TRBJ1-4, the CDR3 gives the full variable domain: DGGITQSPKYLFRKEGQNVTLSCEQNLNHDAMYWYRQDPGQGLRLIYYSQIVNDFQKGDIAEGYSVSREKKESFPLTVTSAQKNPTAFYLCASSKQGARIEKLFFGSGTQLSVL.

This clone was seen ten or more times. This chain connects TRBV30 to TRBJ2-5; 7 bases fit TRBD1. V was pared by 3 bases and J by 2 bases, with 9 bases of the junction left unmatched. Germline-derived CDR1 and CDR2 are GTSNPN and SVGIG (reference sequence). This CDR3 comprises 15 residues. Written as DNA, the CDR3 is TGTGCCTGGAGCGAGGGGACAGCCCCACAAGAGACCCAGTACTTC. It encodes CAWSEGTAPQETQYF.

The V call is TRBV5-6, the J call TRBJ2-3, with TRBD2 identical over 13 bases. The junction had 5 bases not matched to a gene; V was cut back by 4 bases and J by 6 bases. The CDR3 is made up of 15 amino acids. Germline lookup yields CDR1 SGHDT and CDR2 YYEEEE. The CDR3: CASSGTSGNRDTQYF. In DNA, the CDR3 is TGTGCCAGCAGCGGGACTAGCGGGAACAGGGATACGCAGTATTTT.

The CDR3 protein is CASSATVTGVGYTF. The DNA of the CDR3 is TGTGCCAGCAGCGCTACAGTGACTGGGGTTGGCTACACCTTC. The rearrangement joins TRBV9 to TRBJ1-2; D is unclear. Looked up from germline, CDR1 is SGDLS and CDR2 is YYNGEE. There are 14 residues in the CDR3. Trimming took off 3 bases at V and 7 bases at J, with 16 bases between the two ends.

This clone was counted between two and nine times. This CDR3 reads CASSPLASEQYF. In DNA, the CDR3 is TGTGCCAGCAGCCCACTAGCAAGCGAGCAGTACTTC. The chain combines TRBV7-9 with TRBJ2-7; TRBD2 might be the D (6 bases). Trimming shortened V by 5 bases and J by 6 bases, and 11 bases separated the two germline ends. The CDR3 totals 12 residues. Germline V gene lookup returns CDR1 SEHNR and CDR2 FQNEAQ (reference sequence).

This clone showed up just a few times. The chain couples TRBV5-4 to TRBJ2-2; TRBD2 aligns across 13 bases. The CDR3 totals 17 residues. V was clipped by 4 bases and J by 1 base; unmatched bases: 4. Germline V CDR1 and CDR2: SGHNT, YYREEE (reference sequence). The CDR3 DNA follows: TGTGCCAGCAGCGGGACTAGCGGGGCCATGAACACCGGGGAGCTGTTTTTT. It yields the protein CASSGTSGAMNTGELFF.

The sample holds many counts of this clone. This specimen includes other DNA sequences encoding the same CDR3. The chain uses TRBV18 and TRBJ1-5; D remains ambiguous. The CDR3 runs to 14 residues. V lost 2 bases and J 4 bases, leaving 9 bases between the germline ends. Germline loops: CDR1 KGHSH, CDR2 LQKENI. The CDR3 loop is CASSPGFGNQPQHF. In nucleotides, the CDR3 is TGTGCCAGCTCACCAGGGTTCGGGAATCAGCCCCAGCATTTT.

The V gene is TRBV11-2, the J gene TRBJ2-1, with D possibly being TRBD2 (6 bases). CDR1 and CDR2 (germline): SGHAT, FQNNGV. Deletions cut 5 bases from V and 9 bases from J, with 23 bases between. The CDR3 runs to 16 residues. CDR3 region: CASSPGAGRLGTEQFF. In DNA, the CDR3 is TGTGCCAGCAGCCCTGGTGCGGGAAGGCTCGGCACTGAGCAGTTCTTC.

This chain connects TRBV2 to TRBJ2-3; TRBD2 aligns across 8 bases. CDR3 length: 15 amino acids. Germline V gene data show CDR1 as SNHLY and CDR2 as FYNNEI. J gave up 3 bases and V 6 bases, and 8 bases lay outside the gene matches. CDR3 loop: CASSPGGPGTDTQYF. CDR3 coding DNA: TGTGCCAGCAGCCCGGGGGGGCCAGGGACAGATACGCAGTATTTT.

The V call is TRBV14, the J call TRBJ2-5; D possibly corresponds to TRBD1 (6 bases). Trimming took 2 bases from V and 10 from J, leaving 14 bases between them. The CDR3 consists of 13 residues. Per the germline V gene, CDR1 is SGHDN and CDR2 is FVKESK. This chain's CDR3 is CASSQILQGFQYF. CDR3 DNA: TGTGCCAGCAGCCAAATTCTACAGGGTTTCCAGTACTTC.

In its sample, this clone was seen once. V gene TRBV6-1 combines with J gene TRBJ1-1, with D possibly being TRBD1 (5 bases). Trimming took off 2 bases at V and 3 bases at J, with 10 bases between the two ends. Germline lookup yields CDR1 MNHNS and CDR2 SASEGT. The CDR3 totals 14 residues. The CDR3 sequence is CASSEHQGYTEAFF. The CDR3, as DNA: TGTGCCAGCAGTGAACATCAGGGATACACTGAAGCTTTCTTT.

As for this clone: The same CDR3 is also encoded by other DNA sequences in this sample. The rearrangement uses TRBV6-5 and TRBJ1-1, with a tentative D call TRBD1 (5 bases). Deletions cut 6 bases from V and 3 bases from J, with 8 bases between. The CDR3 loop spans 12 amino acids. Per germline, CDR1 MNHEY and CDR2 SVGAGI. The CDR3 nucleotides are TGTGCCAGCAGCCCAGGGTACACTGAAGCTTTCTTT. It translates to CASSPGYTEAFF.

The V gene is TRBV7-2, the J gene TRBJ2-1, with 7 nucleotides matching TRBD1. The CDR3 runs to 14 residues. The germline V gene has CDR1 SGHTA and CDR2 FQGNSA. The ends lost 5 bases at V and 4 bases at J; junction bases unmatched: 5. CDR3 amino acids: CASSLDRYYNEQFF. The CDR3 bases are TGTGCCAGCAGCCTGGACAGGTATTACAATGAGCAGTTCTTC.

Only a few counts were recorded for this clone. CDR3 sequence: CASRWGPGSTEAFF. As DNA, the CDR3 is TGTGCCAGCAGGTGGGGCCCGGGTAGTACTGAAGCTTTCTTT. The chain recombines TRBV27 with TRBJ1-1, with D possibly matching TRBD1 (5 bases). Germline lookup yields CDR1 MNHEY and CDR2 SMNVEV (reference sequence). There are 14 residues in the CDR3. V lost 6 bases to trimming and J lost 5 bases, with 16 bases between them.

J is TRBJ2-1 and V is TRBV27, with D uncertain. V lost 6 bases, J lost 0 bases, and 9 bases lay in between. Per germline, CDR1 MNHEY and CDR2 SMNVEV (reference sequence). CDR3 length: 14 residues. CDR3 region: CASRGGNSYNEQFF. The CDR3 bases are TGTGCCAGCAGGGGTGGGAACTCCTACAATGAGCAGTTCTTC.

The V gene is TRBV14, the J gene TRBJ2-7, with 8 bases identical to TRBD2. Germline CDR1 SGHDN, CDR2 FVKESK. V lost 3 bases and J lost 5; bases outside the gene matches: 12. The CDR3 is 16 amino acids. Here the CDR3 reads CASSHHKGLGFHEQYF. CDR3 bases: TGTGCCAGCAGCCACCACAAGGGACTAGGTTTCCACGAGCAGTACTTC. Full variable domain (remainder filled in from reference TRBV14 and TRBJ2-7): EAGVTQFPSHSVIEKGQTVTLRCDPISGHDNLYWYRRVMGKEIKFLLHFVKESKQDESGMPNNRFLAERTGGTYSTLKVQPAELEDSGVYFCASSHHKGLGFHEQYFGPGTRLTVT.

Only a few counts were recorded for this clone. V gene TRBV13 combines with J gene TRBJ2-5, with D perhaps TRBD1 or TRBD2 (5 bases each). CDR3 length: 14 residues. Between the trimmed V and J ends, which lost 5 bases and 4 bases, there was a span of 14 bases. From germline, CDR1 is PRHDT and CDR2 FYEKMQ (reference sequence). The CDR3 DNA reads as TGTGCCAGCAGCCCGGGCGATGGGGGAGAGACCCAGTACTTC. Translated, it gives CASSPGDGGETQYF.

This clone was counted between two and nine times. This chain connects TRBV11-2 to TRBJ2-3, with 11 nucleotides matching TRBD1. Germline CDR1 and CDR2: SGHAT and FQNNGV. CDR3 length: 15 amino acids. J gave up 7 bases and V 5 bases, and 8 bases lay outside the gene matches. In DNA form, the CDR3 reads TGTGCCAGCAGCGCACTCAGGACAGGGGGCCATACGCAGTATTTT. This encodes CASSALRTGGHTQYF.

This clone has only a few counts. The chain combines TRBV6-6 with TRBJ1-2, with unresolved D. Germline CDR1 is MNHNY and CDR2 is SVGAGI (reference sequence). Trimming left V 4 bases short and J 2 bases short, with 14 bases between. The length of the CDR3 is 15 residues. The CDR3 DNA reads TGTGCCAGCAGTTCCCTGACGCGATTGAACTATGGCTACACCTTC. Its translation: CASSSLTRLNYGYTF.

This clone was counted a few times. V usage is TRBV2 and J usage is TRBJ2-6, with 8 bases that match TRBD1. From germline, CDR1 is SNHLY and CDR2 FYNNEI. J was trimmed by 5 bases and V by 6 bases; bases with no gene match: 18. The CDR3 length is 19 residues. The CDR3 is CASSDRADRASWRANVLTF. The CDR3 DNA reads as TGTGCCAGCAGCGATAGGGCGGACAGGGCTTCCTGGAGGGCCAACGTCCTGACTTTC.

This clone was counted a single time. CDR3: CASSNPSDTQYF. CDR3 nucleotides: TGTGCCAGCAGTAATCCCTCAGATACGCAGTATTTT. The rearrangement links TRBV11-3 to TRBJ2-3; D is ambiguous. V dropped 6 bases and J dropped 4 bases, with 8 bases sitting between them. Looked up from germline, CDR1 is SGHNT and CDR2 is YENEEA. CDR3 length: 12 amino acids.

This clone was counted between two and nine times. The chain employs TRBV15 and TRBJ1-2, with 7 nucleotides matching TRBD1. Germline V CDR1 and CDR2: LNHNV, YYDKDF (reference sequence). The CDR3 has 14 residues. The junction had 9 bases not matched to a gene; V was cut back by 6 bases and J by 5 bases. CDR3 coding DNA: TGTGCCACCAGGGCAGGGGGGAACTATTATGGCTACACCTTC. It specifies CATRAGGNYYGYTF.

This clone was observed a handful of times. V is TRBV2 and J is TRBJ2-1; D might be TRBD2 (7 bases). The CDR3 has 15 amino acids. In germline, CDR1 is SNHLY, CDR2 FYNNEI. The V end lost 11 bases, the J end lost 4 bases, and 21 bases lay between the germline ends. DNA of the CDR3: TGTGCCGGGGGGGCTAGAGGTTTTGGGTACAATGAGCAGTTCTTC. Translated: CAGGARGFGYNEQFF.

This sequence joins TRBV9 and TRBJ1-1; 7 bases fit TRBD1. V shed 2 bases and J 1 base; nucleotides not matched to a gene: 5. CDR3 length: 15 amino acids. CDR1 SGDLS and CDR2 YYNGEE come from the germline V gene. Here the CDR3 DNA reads TGTGCCAGCAGCGTTTTAGGGGGCTGGAACACTGAAGCTTTCTTT. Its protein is CASSVLGGWNTEAFF.

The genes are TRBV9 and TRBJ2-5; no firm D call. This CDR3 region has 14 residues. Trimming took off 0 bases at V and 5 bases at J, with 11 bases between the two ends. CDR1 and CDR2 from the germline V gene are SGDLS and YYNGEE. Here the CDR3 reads CASSVGPPRETQYF. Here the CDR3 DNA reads TGTGCCAGCAGCGTAGGTCCCCCGAGGGAGACCCAGTACTTC. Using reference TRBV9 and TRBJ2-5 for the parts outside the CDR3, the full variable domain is DSGVTQTPKHLITATGQRVTLRCSPRSGDLSVYWYQQSLDQGLQFLIQYYNGEERAKGNILERFSAQQFPDLHSELNLSSLELGDSALYFCASSVGPPRETQYFGPGTRLLVL.

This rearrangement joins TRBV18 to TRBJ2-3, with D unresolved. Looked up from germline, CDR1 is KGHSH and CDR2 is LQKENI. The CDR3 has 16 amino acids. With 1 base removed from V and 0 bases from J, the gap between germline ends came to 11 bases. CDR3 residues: CASSPLPITSTDTQYF. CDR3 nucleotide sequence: TGTGCCAGCTCACCACTCCCCATAACTAGCACAGATACGCAGTATTTT.

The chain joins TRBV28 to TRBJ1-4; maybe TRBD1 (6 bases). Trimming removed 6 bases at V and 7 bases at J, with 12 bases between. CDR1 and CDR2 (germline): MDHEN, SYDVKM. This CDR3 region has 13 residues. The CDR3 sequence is CASREGGGEKLFF. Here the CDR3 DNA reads TGTGCCAGCAGGGAGGGGGGCGGTGAAAAACTGTTTTTT.

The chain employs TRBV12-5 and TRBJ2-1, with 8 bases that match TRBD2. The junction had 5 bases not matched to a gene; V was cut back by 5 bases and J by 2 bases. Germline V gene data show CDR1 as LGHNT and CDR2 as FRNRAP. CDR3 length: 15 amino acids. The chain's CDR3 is CASGIQAGAYNEQFF. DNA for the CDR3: TGTGCTAGTGGTATACAAGCGGGAGCCTACAATGAGCAGTTCTTC.

CDR3 nucleotides: TGTGCCAGCAGCCCCACACAGACTGAAGCTTTCTTT. Its translation: CASSPTQTEAFF. The V call is TRBV6-1, the J call TRBJ1-1; D gene unclear. The length of the CDR3 is 12 residues. The germline V gene has CDR1 MNHNS and CDR2 SASEGT. Trimming pared 6 bases from V and 5 bases from J, leaving 10 bases between.

The CDR3 sequence is CASSPGARSAEQYF. CDR3 DNA sequence: TGCGCCAGCAGCCCTGGGGCCCGCAGCGCCGAGCAGTACTTC. The chain recombines TRBV5-1 with TRBJ2-7; D is perhaps TRBD1 (5 bases). Germline CDR1 SGHRS, CDR2 YFSETQ. This CDR3 has 14 amino acids. Between the trimmed V and J ends, which lost 4 bases and 6 bases, there was a span of 17 bases. Drawing the rest from reference TRBV5-1 and TRBJ2-7, the complete variable domain is KAGVTQTPRYLIKTRGQQVTLSCSPISGHRSVSWYQQTPGQGLQFLFEYFSETQRNKGNFPGRFSGRQFSNSRSEMNVSTLELGDSALYLCASSPGARSAEQYFGPGTRLTVT.

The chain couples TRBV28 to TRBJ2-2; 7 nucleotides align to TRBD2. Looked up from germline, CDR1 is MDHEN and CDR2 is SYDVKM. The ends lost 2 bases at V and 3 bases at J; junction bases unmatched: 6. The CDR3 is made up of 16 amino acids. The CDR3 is CASSLIRGGDTGELFF. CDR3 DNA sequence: TGTGCCAGCAGTTTAATTAGGGGAGGGGACACCGGGGAGCTGTTTTTT.